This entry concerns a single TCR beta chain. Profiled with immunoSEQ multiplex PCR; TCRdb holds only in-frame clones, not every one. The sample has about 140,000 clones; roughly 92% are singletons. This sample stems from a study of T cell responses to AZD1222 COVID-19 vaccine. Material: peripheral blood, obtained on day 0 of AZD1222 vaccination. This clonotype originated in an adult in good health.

As DNA, the CDR3 is TGTGCCATCAGTGAGGCCGGATTCTACGAGCAGTACTTC. Its protein product is CAISEAGFYEQYF. The J gene is TRBJ2-7, the V gene TRBV10-3; D ambiguous. The germline CDR1 and CDR2 sequences are ENHRY and SYGVKD. The CDR3 covers 13 residues. V lost 2 bases and J 3 bases, leaving 8 bases between the germline ends.